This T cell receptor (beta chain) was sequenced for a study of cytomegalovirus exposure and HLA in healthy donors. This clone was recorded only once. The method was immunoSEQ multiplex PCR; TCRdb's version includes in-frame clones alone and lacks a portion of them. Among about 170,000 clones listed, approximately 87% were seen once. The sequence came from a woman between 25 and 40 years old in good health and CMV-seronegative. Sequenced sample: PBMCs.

The CDR3 DNA is TGTGCCAGTGGGCTTGGGGACATCAATCAGCCCCAGCATTTT. It translates to CASGLGDINQPQHF. The chain uses TRBV19 and TRBJ1-5; perhaps TRBD1 as D (6 bases). The length of the CDR3 is 14 residues. The germline CDR1 and CDR2 sequences are LNHDA and SQIVND (reference sequence). Trimming stripped 8 bases from V and 3 bases from J, with 14 bases between.